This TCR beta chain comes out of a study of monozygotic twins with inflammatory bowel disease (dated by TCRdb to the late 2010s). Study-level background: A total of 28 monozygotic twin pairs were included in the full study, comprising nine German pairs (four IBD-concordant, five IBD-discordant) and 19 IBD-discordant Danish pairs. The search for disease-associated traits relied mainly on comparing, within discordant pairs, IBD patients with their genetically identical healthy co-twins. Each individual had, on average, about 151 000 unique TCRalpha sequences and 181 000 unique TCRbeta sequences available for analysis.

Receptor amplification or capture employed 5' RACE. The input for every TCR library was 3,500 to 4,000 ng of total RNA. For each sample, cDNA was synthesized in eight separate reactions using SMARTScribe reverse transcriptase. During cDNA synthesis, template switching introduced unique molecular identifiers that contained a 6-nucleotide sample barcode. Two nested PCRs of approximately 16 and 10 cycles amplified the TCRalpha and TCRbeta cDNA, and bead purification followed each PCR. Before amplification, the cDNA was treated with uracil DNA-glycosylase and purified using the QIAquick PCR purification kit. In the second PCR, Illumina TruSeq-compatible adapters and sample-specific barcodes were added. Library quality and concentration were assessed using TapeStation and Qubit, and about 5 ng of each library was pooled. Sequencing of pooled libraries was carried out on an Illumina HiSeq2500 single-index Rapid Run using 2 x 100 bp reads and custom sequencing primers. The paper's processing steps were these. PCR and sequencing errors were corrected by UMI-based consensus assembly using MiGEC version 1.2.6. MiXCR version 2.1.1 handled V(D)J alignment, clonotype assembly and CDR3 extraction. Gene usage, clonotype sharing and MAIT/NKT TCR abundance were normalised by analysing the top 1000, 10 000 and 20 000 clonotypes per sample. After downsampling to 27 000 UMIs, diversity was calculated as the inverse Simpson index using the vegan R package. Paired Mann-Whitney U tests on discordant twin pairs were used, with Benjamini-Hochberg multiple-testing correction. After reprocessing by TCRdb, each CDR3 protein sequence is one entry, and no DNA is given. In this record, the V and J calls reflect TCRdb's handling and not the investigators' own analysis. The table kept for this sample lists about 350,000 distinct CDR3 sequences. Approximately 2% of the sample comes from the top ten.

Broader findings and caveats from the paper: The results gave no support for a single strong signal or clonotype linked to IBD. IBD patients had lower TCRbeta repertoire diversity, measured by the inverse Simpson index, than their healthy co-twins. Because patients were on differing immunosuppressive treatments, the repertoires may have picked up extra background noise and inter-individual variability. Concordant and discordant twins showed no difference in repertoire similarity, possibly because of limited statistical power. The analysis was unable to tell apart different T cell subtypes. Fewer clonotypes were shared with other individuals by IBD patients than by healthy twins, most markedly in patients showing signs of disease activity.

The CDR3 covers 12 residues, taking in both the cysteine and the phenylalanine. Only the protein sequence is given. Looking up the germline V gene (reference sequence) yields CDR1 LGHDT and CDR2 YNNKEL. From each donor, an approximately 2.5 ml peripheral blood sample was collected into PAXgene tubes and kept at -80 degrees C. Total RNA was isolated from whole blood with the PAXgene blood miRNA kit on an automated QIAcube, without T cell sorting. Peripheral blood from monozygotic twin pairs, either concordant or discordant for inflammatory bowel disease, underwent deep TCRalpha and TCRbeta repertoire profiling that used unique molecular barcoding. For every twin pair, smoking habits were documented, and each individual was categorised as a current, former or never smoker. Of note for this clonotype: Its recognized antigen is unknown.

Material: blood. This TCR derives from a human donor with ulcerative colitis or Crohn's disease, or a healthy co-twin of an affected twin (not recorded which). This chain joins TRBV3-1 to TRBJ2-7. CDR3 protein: CASSRVPYEQYF.